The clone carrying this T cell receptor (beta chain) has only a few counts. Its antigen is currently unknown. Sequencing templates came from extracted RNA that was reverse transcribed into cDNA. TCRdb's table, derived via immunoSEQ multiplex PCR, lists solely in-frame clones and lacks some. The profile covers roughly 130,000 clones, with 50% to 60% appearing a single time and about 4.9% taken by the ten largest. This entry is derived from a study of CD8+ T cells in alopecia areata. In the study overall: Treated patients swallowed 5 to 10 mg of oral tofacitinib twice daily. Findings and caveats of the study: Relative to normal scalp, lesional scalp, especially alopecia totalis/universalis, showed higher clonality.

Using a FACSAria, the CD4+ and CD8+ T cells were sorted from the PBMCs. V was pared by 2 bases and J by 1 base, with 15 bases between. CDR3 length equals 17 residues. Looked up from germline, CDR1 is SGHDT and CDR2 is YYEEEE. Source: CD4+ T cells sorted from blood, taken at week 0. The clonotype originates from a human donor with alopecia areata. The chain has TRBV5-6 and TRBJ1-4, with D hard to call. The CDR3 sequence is CASSFMLGGETNEKLFF. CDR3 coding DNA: TGTGCCAGCAGCTTCATGTTGGGCGGGGAAACTAATGAAAAACTGTTTTTT.